Following are 10 T cell receptor beta chains from one sample sequenced in a study of glioma-infiltrating T cells. TCR alpha and beta CDR3 regions were amplified from RNA using iRepertoire nested multiplex PCR. TCRdb re-derived calls from the multiplex PCR reads in MiXCR, one entry per CDR3 protein. The table shows about 110,000 distinct CDR3 sequences, with 20% to 30% occurring only once. Sequenced material: glioma tissue, nonneoplastic brain tissue, or PBMCs (not recorded which). The receptors originated from a human donor with low-grade glioma or glioblastoma, undergoing nonglioma brain surgery, or in good health (not recorded which).

This clonotype appeared a few times. The V and J genes are TRBV19 and TRBJ2-1; 7 nucleotides line up with TRBD2. The CDR3 is 14 amino acids. The V gene end was trimmed by 1 base and the J gene end by 9 bases; junction bases not matched to a gene: 6. Germline V gives CDR1 LNHDA, CDR2 SQIVND (reference sequence). The CDR3, as DNA: TGTGCCAGTAGTATAGTTGCGGGGGAGGCTGAGCAGTTCTTC. Amino acid sequence: CASSIVAGEAEQFF.

This chain uses TRBV4-3 with TRBJ2-5; a weak D match, TRBD2 (5 bases). Germline loops: CDR1 LGHNA, CDR2 YSLEER. The CDR3 is 15 amino acids. Between the trimmed V and J ends, which lost 0 bases and 1 base, there was a span of 9 bases. The CDR3 DNA follows: TGCGCCAGCAGCCAAGATCTCGGGGTCCAAGAGACCCAGTACTTC. Its protein product is CASSQDLGVQETQYF.

This clonotype was recorded at least ten times. The chain recombines TRBV6-1 with TRBJ2-3, with TRBD2 matching 11 bases. The CDR3 spans 14 residues. V lost 7 bases to trimming and J lost 6 bases; unmatched junction nucleotides: 6. Germline lookup yields CDR1 MNHNS and CDR2 SASEGT. CDR3 nucleotides: TGTGCCAGCACCGTAGCGGGGGGGCCGGATACGCAGTATTTT. It is translated as CASTVAGGPDTQYF.

This clonotype was found many times. The chain is built from TRBV6-2 or TRBV6-3 and TRBJ2-7, with TRBD1 identical over 9 bases. The CDR3 contains 13 residues. V gave up 8 bases and J gave up 4 bases; unmatched junction bases: 6. Germline CDR1 reads MNHEY; CDR2 reads SVGEGT. The CDR3 is CASGWTGEYEQYF. The CDR3, as DNA: TGTGCCAGCGGGTGGACAGGGGAATACGAGCAGTACTTC.

A word on this clonotype: A much larger clone sits a single nucleotide away, making a read error possible. The V call is TRBV7-2, the J call TRBJ2-7; D unresolved. V was pared by 1 base and J by 5 bases, with 12 bases between. The V gene's germline CDR1 is SGHTA and CDR2 FQGNSA. This CDR3 is built from 14 residues. CDR3 DNA: TGTGCCAGCAGCTTAGAAGAAAGAACCAACGAGCAGTACTTC. Translation: CASSLEERTNEQYF.

This clonotype was picked up many times. The chain links TRBV6-1 to TRBJ1-4; D is ambiguous. This CDR3 is 15 amino acids long. Looked up from germline, CDR1 is MNHNS and CDR2 is SASEGT. V gave up 0 bases and J gave up 7 bases, with 12 bases separating them. In DNA form, the CDR3 reads TGTGCCAGCAGTGAAGCGCTCACCGCGGGTGAAAAACTGTTTTTT. This gives the protein CASSEALTAGEKLFF.

This clonotype was observed many times. The V gene is TRBV20-1, the J gene TRBJ2-7, with 8 bases that match TRBD1. Germline assignment: CDR1 DFQATT and CDR2 SNEGSKA (reference sequence). Trimming removed 6 bases from V and 2 bases from J; junction bases left unmatched: 9. This CDR3 contains 14 residues. The CDR3 coding sequence is TGCAGTGCCGGCCAGGACAGGGCCCCCTACGAGCAGTACTTC. The encoded protein is CSAGQDRAPYEQYF.

This clonotype showed up many times. V is TRBV19 and J is TRBJ1-1; perhaps TRBD1 as D (6 bases). Trimming took 4 bases from V and 11 from J, leaving 14 bases between them. The germline V gene encodes CDR1 LNHDA and CDR2 SQIVND (reference sequence). The CDR3 sequence is 12 residues long. CDR3 loop: CASSTKQGRAFF. The CDR3 coding sequence is TGTGCCAGTAGTACTAAACAGGGAAGGGCTTTCTTT.

Worth noting for this clonotype: A much larger clone is a single base away; this may be a read error. V is TRBV29-1 and J is TRBJ2-1; TRBD1 matches at 7 bases. The J segment lost 1 base and the V segment lost 7 bases, leaving 7 bases of the junction unmatched. The CDR3 extends over 14 amino acids. Germline V gene lookup returns CDR1 SQVTM and CDR2 ANQGSEA. CDR3 sequence (DNA): TGCAGCGCCGTACAGGGGATGTCCTACAATGAGCAGTTCTTC. It yields the protein CSAVQGMSYNEQFF.

Ten or more counts support this clonotype. The genes are TRBV5-4 and TRBJ1-1; D unresolved. This CDR3 is 12 amino acids long. Germline V lookup: CDR1 SGHNT, CDR2 YYREEE (reference sequence). The ends were cut back, 2 bases at V and 11 bases at J, with 13 bases in the middle. This CDR3 is CASSFDQGNAFF. The CDR3 bases are TGTGCCAGCAGCTTTGATCAAGGGAACGCTTTCTTT.